This T cell receptor (beta chain) was recovered during a study of blood T cell repertoires in COVID-19. Study details: From T cells, B-cell-depleted T cells, or PBMCs came the material, which was cDNA or gDNA.

The CDR3 totals 16 residues. Germline assignment: CDR1 SGHVS and CDR2 FQNEAQ. V was clipped by 5 bases and J by 5 bases, with 18 bases between them. Original data processing: Estimation of nucleated cell counts relied on the amplification of reference gene primers. Data came from immunoSEQ multiplex PCR; TCRdb stores just in-frame clones and leaves some out. V and J calls and clone size are those listed in that table; D and trimming were worked out from the DNA. Of fewer than 150,000 clones in the sample, about 77% are singletons; the top ten hold around a fifth. The chain recombines TRBV7-8 with TRBJ1-4; no clear D gene. The sequencing input was peripheral blood. The clonotype was recovered from a man aged 80 or over with acute or convalescent COVID-19. As DNA, the CDR3 is TGTGCCAGCAGCCCCCTCCTAGGCCGAGGCAATGAAAAACTGTTTTTT. Translation gives CASSPLLGRGNEKLFF.